These 10 T cell receptor beta chains came from one sample sequenced in a study of T cells in Graves' hyperthyroidism and ophthalmopathy. TCR beta CDR3 region amplification was performed from RNA transcripts. Initially, a first-round RT-PCR of the TCR CDR3 employed the HTBI primer set. TCRdb processed the multiplex PCR reads anew with MiXCR; each CDR3 protein has one entry. The sample records around 700,000 distinct CDR3 sequences, roughly a sixth being singletons. Sequencing input: blood. The receptors originated from a woman aged 45-60 years with Graves' hyperthyroidism that later progressed to Graves' ophthalmopathy.

Only a few counts were recorded for this clonotype. The rearrangement uses TRBV11-3 and TRBJ2-1, with D hard to call. In germline, CDR1 is SGHNT, CDR2 YENEEA. The CDR3 runs to 13 residues. The germline V and J ends were trimmed by 3 bases and 5 bases, with 8 bases remaining between them. The CDR3 sequence is CASSFCNNNEQFF. The CDR3 coding sequence is TGTGCCAGCAGCTTCTGCAACAACAATGAGCAGTTCTTC.

This clonotype was detected many times. V and J are TRBV30 and TRBJ1-3; no reliable D call. CDR3 length: 13 amino acids. V lost 3 bases and J 1 base, leaving 7 bases between the germline ends. Germline loops: CDR1 GTSNPN, CDR2 SVGIG (reference sequence). Here the CDR3 reads CAWSPRSGNTIYF. The DNA for the CDR3 is TGTGCCTGGAGCCCACGATCTGGAAACACCATATATTTT.

This clonotype has ten or more counts. The V gene is TRBV3-1, the J gene TRBJ1-2; D uncertain. Germline values: CDR1 LGHDT, CDR2 YNNKEL (reference sequence). The CDR3 sequence is 14 residues long. Trimming cost V 2 bases and J 4 bases, with 11 bases left between them. This CDR3 reads CASSQLADPYGYTF. The CDR3 nucleotides read TGTGCCAGCAGCCAACTTGCAGACCCCTATGGCTACACCTTC.

About this clonotype: This may arise from a read error, as a much more abundant clone is one base away. The gene calls are TRBV12-3 or TRBV12-4 and TRBJ2-5; 7 positions agree with TRBD2. The CDR3 spans 15 residues. The CDR3 loop reads CAGSSTGTTLGTQYF. The CDR3 coding sequence is TGTGCCGGCAGTTCGACCGGGACTACCCTGGGGACCCAGTACTTC.

This clonotype was picked up many times. The genes are TRBV2 and TRBJ1-2; 12 nucleotides align to TRBD1. Unmatched junction bases numbered 7, after V lost 6 bases and J lost 8 bases. The germline V gene encodes CDR1 SNHLY and CDR2 FYNNEI. The CDR3 is 14 amino acids. In DNA, the CDR3 is TGTGCCAGCAGACCCGGGACAGGGGGCCGGGGCTACACCTTC. Its translation is CASRPGTGGRGYTF.

This clonotype was seen only once. This may stem from a read error, because a much larger clone lies one nucleotide away. This CDR3 is missing its conserved last phenylalanine or tryptophan, likely due to a read error. V gene TRBV11-3 combines with J gene TRBJ2-6, with unresolved D. Germline V lookup: CDR1 SGHNT, CDR2 YENEEA. V was cut by 5 bases and J by 0 bases, with 8 bases left in between. The CDR3 runs 15 residues. CDR3 nucleotides: TGTGCCAGCAGCCCCAGAAGCTCTGGGGCCAACGTCCTGACTTCC. Residues: CASSPRSSGANVLTS.

The table lists this clonotype with a few counts. The chain uses TRBV12-3 or TRBV12-4 and TRBJ2-5; D is unclear. V was shortened by 0 bases and J by 2 bases, with 16 bases between the two germline ends. The CDR3 is 17 amino acids. DNA for the CDR3: TGTGCCAGCAGTTTAGCCCCTGAAAATGTGGGACAAGAGACCCAGTACTTC. Protein sequence: CASSLAPENVGQETQYF.

This chain connects TRBV27 to TRBJ1-1, with D maybe TRBD1 (5 bases). Germline CDR1 MNHEY, CDR2 SMNVEV (reference sequence). With 5 bases removed from V and 3 bases from J, the gap between germline ends came to 16 bases. CDR3 length: 15 residues. The DNA of the CDR3 is TGTGCCAGCAGTCGAGGGGCGGGGACCTACACTGAAGCTTTCTTT. This sequence encodes CASSRGAGTYTEAFF.

This clonotype was seen ten or more times. This chain joins TRBV30 and TRBJ2-3, with D unresolved. V dropped 6 bases and J dropped 2 bases, with 15 bases sitting between them. This CDR3 region has 14 residues. Per germline, CDR1 GTSNPN and CDR2 SVGIG (reference sequence). The CDR3 bases are TGTGCCTGCACCCTCGGCAGCCTCACAGATACGCAGTATTTT. Its protein product is CACTLGSLTDTQYF.

This clonotype has at least ten counts. This chain joins TRBV7-9 and TRBJ2-3; D uncertain. The V end lost 3 bases, the J end lost 1 base, and 5 bases lay between the germline ends. Germline CDR1 is SEHNR and CDR2 is FQNEAQ (reference sequence). The CDR3 totals 13 residues. The DNA for the CDR3 is TGTGCCAGCAGCTTCCGGGGCACAGATACGCAGTATTTT. This encodes CASSFRGTDTQYF.